This TCR beta chain was documented in a study of PD-1 blockade in classical Hodgkin lymphoma. Sequencing used immunoSEQ multiplex PCR; TCRdb keeps in-frame clones, though not all of them. Of approximately 60,000 clones in the sample, around 90% are singletons; the top ten hold around 9.7%. Every patient had relapsed following autologous stem cell transplantation, and cohorts differed in brentuximab vedotin exposure. Progressive disease, partial response or complete response was each patient's best response. This receptor was obtained from a human donor with classical Hodgkin lymphoma. Sequencing was performed on peripheral blood mononuclear cells (PBMCs), taken at baseline.

The CDR3 protein is CASSNPPPATQYF. The CDR3 region has the DNA TGTGCCAGCAGCAACCCGCCCCCTGCTACGCAGTATTTT. V usage is TRBV5-4 and J usage is TRBJ2-3; no clear D gene. The CDR3 sequence is 13 residues long. Germline lookup yields CDR1 SGHNT and CDR2 YYREEE (reference sequence). Deletions cut 4 bases from V and 8 bases from J, with 14 bases between.